Shown below are 26 T cell receptor beta chains from a single sample sequenced in a study of identical twins. In TCRdb, the 5' RACE reads were re-called with MiXCR into one record per CDR3 protein. The sample includes 700,000 or so distinct CDR3 sequences, 8.6% seen only once; the top ten take approximately 0.96%. This sample also belongs to another study, concerning yellow fever vaccine responses in identical twins.

What was sequenced was PBMCs. These receptors were taken from a woman under 30 in good health.

V and J are TRBV30 and TRBJ2-3; D tentatively fits TRBD1 or TRBD2 (5 bases each). The CDR3 totals 16 residues. Germline values: CDR1 GTSNPN, CDR2 SVGIG (reference sequence). Trimming removed 1 base at V and 1 base at J, with 15 bases between. CDR3 in amino acids: CAWSDYVGVGTDTQYF. Written as DNA, the CDR3 is TGTGCCTGGAGTGATTATGTGGGGGTTGGCACAGATACGCAGTATTTT.

This clonotype was counted only a few times. The rearrangement uses TRBV12-3 or TRBV12-4 and TRBJ2-7, with TRBD2 matching 8 bases. V lost 5 bases, J lost 3 bases, and 18 bases stayed unmatched. The CDR3 runs to 18 residues. In nucleotides, the CDR3 is TGTGCCAGCAGTACCAACAGGGCAGTAGCGGGGCCCCACTACGAGCAGTACTTC. Its translation: CASSTNRAVAGPHYEQYF.

V gene TRBV24-1 combines with J gene TRBJ1-1, with TRBD1 matching 9 bases. CDR3 length equals 16 residues. Per germline, CDR1 KGHDR and CDR2 SFDVKD. J was trimmed by 0 bases and V by 5 bases; bases with no gene match: 6. CDR3 amino acids: CATSVGTGPLNTEAFF. DNA of the CDR3: TGTGCCACCAGTGTAGGGACAGGGCCATTGAACACTGAAGCTTTCTTT.

The chain links TRBV3-1 to TRBJ1-1; no clear D. The CDR3 is 13 residues long. V was shortened by 3 bases and J by 7 bases, with 12 bases between the two germline ends. Per germline, CDR1 LGHDT and CDR2 YNNKEL (reference sequence). The CDR3 loop is CASSQIGGIEAFF. The CDR3 DNA reads TGTGCCAGCAGCCAGATAGGTGGTATTGAAGCTTTCTTT.

The V call is TRBV4-1, the J call TRBJ2-3; D is undetermined. Trimming pared 0 bases from V and 4 bases from J, leaving 8 bases between. This CDR3 is 14 amino acids long. Looked up from germline, CDR1 is MGHRA and CDR2 is YSYEKL. In DNA, the CDR3 is TGCGCCAGCAGCCAAGAGGGAAGCCCAGATACGCAGTATTTT. It encodes CASSQEGSPDTQYF.

This clonotype has a handful of counts. DNA of the CDR3: TGTGCCAGCAGTGCGTTAAAGACAGGGAGCTTGTACAATGAGCAGTTCTTC. Protein sequence: CASSALKTGSLYNEQFF. The genes are TRBV6-1 and TRBJ2-1; 7 bases map to TRBD1. CDR1 MNHNS and CDR2 SASEGT come from the germline V gene. Germline trimming cut 4 bases from V and 4 bases from J; bases unmatched to any gene: 13. The CDR3 contains 17 residues.

The chain combines TRBV15 with TRBJ1-2; 7 nucleotides align to TRBD1. J was trimmed by 3 bases and V by 5 bases; bases with no gene match: 3. The CDR3 spans 13 residues. Germline lookup yields CDR1 LNHNV and CDR2 YYDKDF (reference sequence). DNA for the CDR3: TGTGCCACCAGCCAAGACAGGGACTATGGCTACACCTTC. Translation gives CATSQDRDYGYTF.

This clonotype came up many times. The V call is TRBV29-1, the J call TRBJ2-6; the D is unclear. The CDR3 runs 16 residues. V was pared by 4 bases and J by 0 bases, with 13 bases between. Germline CDR1 and CDR2: SQVTM and ANQGSEA. In nucleotides, the CDR3 is TGCAGCGTTGTCTTGGGTCCTCCCTCTGGGGCCAACGTCCTGACTTTC. This sequence encodes CSVVLGPPSGANVLTF.

This clonotype showed up many times. The chain carries TRBV12-3 or TRBV12-4 and TRBJ2-5; D gene uncertain. The V end was cut by 7 bases, the J end by 3 bases, with 9 bases between. This CDR3 is built from 12 residues. The CDR3 loop reads CASKAAEETQYF. As DNA, the CDR3 is TGTGCCAGCAAGGCGGCGGAAGAGACCCAGTACTTC.

This clonotype was detected a few times. V gene TRBV29-1 combines with J gene TRBJ2-1; 9 bases match TRBD2. The CDR3 is 17 amino acids. Per the germline V gene, CDR1 is SQVTM and CDR2 is ANQGSEA. Unmatched junction bases numbered 15, after V lost 2 bases and J lost 7 bases. The CDR3 region is CSVEKEGAGGPVNEQFF. The CDR3 region has the DNA TGCAGCGTTGAAAAGGAGGGTGCGGGGGGGCCTGTAAATGAGCAGTTCTTC.

This clonotype was seen many times. The chain links TRBV25-1 to TRBJ2-1, with D perhaps matching TRBD1 (7 bases). V was shortened by 2 bases and J by 3 bases, with 17 bases between the two germline ends. Germline CDR1 reads MGHDK; CDR2 reads SYGVNS. CDR3 length: 17 residues. The CDR3 DNA reads TGTGCCAGCAGTGAAGCTAAGACAGGGAGGATCTACAATGAGCAGTTCTTC. This encodes CASSEAKTGRIYNEQFF.

There are many counts of this clonotype. The chain employs TRBV28 and TRBJ2-1; the D gene is possibly TRBD1 (6 bases). Trimming took 1 base from V and 7 from J, leaving 14 bases between them. The CDR3 is 15 amino acids. CDR1 and CDR2 from the germline V gene are MDHEN and SYDVKM. For the CDR3, the DNA is TGTGCCAGCAGTTTATCACAGGGAATAAGAAATGAGCAGTTCTTC. Protein: CASSLSQGIRNEQFF.

The gene calls are TRBV7-9 and TRBJ2-1; 12 bases match TRBD2. This CDR3 is built from 14 residues. From germline, CDR1 is SEHNR and CDR2 FQNEAQ (reference sequence). Unmatched junction bases numbered 2, after V lost 7 bases and J lost 4 bases. The CDR3 protein is CASNGLAGYNEQFF. The CDR3 DNA follows: TGTGCCAGCAATGGACTAGCGGGGTACAATGAGCAGTTCTTC.

This clonotype has more than one count but fewer than ten. The rearrangement joins TRBV12-3 or TRBV12-4 to TRBJ2-3; 8 positions agree with TRBD1. CDR3 length: 15 amino acids. The V segment lost 5 bases and the J segment 2 bases; nucleotides outside the gene matches: 6. The CDR3 sequence: CASSPRTGFTDTQYF. CDR3 bases: TGTGCCAGCAGTCCGCGGACAGGGTTCACAGATACGCAGTATTTT.

This sequence joins TRBV6-1 and TRBJ2-7, with TRBD1 matching over 7 bases. Germline V lookup: CDR1 MNHNS, CDR2 SASEGT. This CDR3 comprises 14 residues. V shed 5 bases, J shed 1 base, and the junction held 5 bases outside the gene matches. The CDR3 nucleotides read TGTGCCAGCAGTCCATGGGGACAGTCCTACGAGCAGTACTTC. This sequence encodes CASSPWGQSYEQYF.

At least ten counts were recorded for this clonotype. The V gene is TRBV5-6, the J gene TRBJ2-7; D not certain. This CDR3 region has 13 residues. Germline V gene data show CDR1 as SGHDT and CDR2 as YYEEEE. V was clipped by 3 bases and J by 4 bases, with 11 bases between them. As DNA, the CDR3 is TGTGCCAGCAGCTCCCGAGAGGTATACGAGCAGTACTTC. Translation: CASSSREVYEQYF.

This clonotype was counted only a few times. J is TRBJ2-3 and V is TRBV6-1; D unclear. CDR1 MNHNS and CDR2 SASEGT come from the germline V gene. The CDR3 is 14 residues long. Between the trimmed V and J ends, which lost 8 bases and 5 bases, there was a span of 17 bases. The CDR3, as DNA: TGTGCCAGCTCAAAGGCGCAGGCAGGAGATACGCAGTATTTT. Protein: CASSKAQAGDTQYF.

This clonotype came up a few times. This chain uses TRBV29-1 with TRBJ2-2; D is unresolved. The CDR3 length is 14 residues. In germline, CDR1 is SQVTM, CDR2 ANQGSEA. The germline V and J ends were trimmed by 4 bases and 1 base, with 10 bases remaining between them. As DNA, the CDR3 is TGCAGCGTTGTCGGGCATTTGAACACCGGGGAGCTGTTTTTT. Its protein is CSVVGHLNTGELFF.

The chain combines TRBV15 with TRBJ1-6; possibly TRBD1 for D (5 bases). The CDR3 is 16 residues long. V was pared by 4 bases and J by 7 bases, with 17 bases between. Per the germline V gene, CDR1 is LNHNV and CDR2 is YYDKDF (reference sequence). The CDR3 DNA is TGTGCCACCAGCACACAGCCGGGACGGCAAAATTCACCCCTCCACTTT. Translating it yields CATSTQPGRQNSPLHF.

This clonotype was found a few times. The chain recombines TRBV18 with TRBJ2-7; D unresolved. Germline CDR1 is KGHSH and CDR2 is LQKENI. CDR3 size: 12 residues. V was cut by 0 bases and J by 6 bases, with 6 bases left in between. The CDR3 region is CASSPPSAEQYF. Here the CDR3 DNA reads TGTGCCAGCTCACCACCCTCTGCCGAGCAGTACTTC.

This clonotype was observed a handful of times. This chain's CDR3 is CASSLAGRGFRFTSYNEQFF. The DNA for the CDR3 is TGTGCCAGCAGCTTAGCGGGCAGGGGATTCCGCTTCACGTCCTACAATGAGCAGTTCTTC. The chain carries TRBV11-1 and TRBJ2-1; D might be TRBD1 (6 bases). The germline V gene encodes CDR1 SGHAT and CDR2 FQDESV (reference sequence). The V end lost 0 bases, the J end lost 1 base, and 22 bases lay between the germline ends. This CDR3 is built from 20 residues. The entire variable domain, with the rest obtained from reference TRBV11-1 and TRBJ2-1, is as follows: EAEVAQSPRYKITEKSQAVAFWCDPISGHATLYWYRQILGQGPELLVQFQDESVVDDSQLPKDRFSAERLKGVDSTLKIQPAELGDSAMYLCASSLAGRGFRFTSYNEQFFGPGTRLTVL.

The gene calls are TRBV14 and TRBJ2-3; D perhaps matches TRBD2 (5 bases). This CDR3 is 15 amino acids long. Trimming left V 1 base short and J 5 bases short, with 13 bases between. CDR1 SGHDN and CDR2 FVKESK come from the germline V gene. The CDR3: CASSQGSSLGDTQYF. The DNA for the CDR3 is TGTGCCAGCAGCCAAGGCTCTAGCTTGGGAGATACGCAGTATTTT.

The chain combines TRBV10-3 with TRBJ2-1, with 7 positions matching TRBD1. V gave up 7 bases and J gave up 6 bases; unmatched junction bases: 3. Germline V lookup: CDR1 ENHRY, CDR2 SYGVKD. The CDR3 has 12 amino acids. CDR3 sequence: CAINRGSNEQFF. The CDR3 bases are TGTGCCATCAACAGGGGAAGCAATGAGCAGTTCTTC.

The rearrangement uses TRBV6-2 or TRBV6-3 and TRBJ2-1; D might be TRBD1 or TRBD2, each matching 6 bases. Trimming left V 6 bases short and J 0 bases short, with 15 bases between. CDR1 and CDR2 from the germline V gene are MNHEY and SVGEGT. The CDR3 totals 16 residues. CDR3 nucleotides: TGTGCCAGCAGAGGGGGGCAGCTAGTCTCCTACAATGAGCAGTTCTTC. Translation gives CASRGGQLVSYNEQFF.

Ten or more counts support this clonotype. The CDR3: CASSLATSWEQYF. The CDR3 bases are TGTGCCAGCAGCTTAGCGACTAGCTGGGAGCAGTACTTC. The chain recombines TRBV11-2 with TRBJ2-7, with 7 bases fitting TRBD2. The CDR3 runs 13 residues. Germline V gene data show CDR1 as SGHAT and CDR2 as FQNNGV. V lost 1 base and J lost 7; bases outside the gene matches: 4.

The chain carries TRBV4-3 and TRBJ2-7, with 13 bases lining up with TRBD2. J was trimmed by 2 bases and V by 3 bases; bases with no gene match: 4. CDR3 length equals 16 residues. CDR1 is LGHNA and CDR2 is YSLEER in the germline V gene. The CDR3 loop is CASSQTGTSGTYEQYF. CDR3 coding DNA: TGCGCCAGCAGCCAGACCGGGACTAGCGGGACCTACGAGCAGTACTTC.